This TCR beta chain was sequenced for a study of blood T cell repertoires in COVID-19. Profiled with immunoSEQ multiplex PCR; TCRdb holds only in-frame clones, not every one. The table shows a few hundred thousand clones, with approximately 89% occurring only once. The CDR3 is 13 amino acids. Germline lookup yields CDR1 SGHNT and CDR2 YYREEE (reference sequence). The V end lost 2 bases, the J end lost 3 bases, and 9 bases lay between the germline ends. Cohort 3 recovery required two negative PCRs, clearance, or symptom resolution. This chain uses TRBV5-4 with TRBJ2-7, with D maybe TRBD1 (5 bases). Sequenced sample: PBMCs or T cells enriched from blood (not recorded which). This receptor was identified in a woman aged 40 to 49 who had recovered from COVID-19. Here the CDR3 reads CASSFRVGYEQYF. CDR3 bases: TGTGCCAGCAGCTTCAGGGTAGGCTACGAGCAGTACTTC.